A single sample gave rise to the 15 T cell receptor beta chains below, sequenced in a study of blood T cell repertoires in COVID-19. Method: immunoSEQ multiplex PCR; TCRdb's copy keeps in-frame clones and lacks some. The sample has over 400,000 clones, around 85% seen once. Sequencing was done on a sample of peripheral blood. All receptors come from a human donor in a cohort sampled during active COVID-19.

In this sample, this clone turned up a few times. The chain links TRBV15 to TRBJ1-5; 7 positions match TRBD1. The CDR3 runs to 14 residues. V lost 2 bases and J lost 4; bases outside the gene matches: 2. Germline V gene data show CDR1 as LNHNV and CDR2 as YYDKDF (reference sequence). CDR3 sequence: CATSRSGQNQPQHF. Written as DNA, the CDR3 is TGTGCCACCAGCAGATCGGGACAGAATCAGCCCCAGCATTTT.

V usage is TRBV9 and J usage is TRBJ2-1; 9 bases map to TRBD2. With 4 bases clipped from V and 0 bases from J, the junction kept 8 bases outside the gene matches. The CDR3 sequence is 17 residues long. Germline CDR1 and CDR2: SGDLS and YYNGEE. The CDR3 DNA reads TGTGCCAGCAGCCCCCGACTAGCGGCTGTCTCCTACAATGAGCAGTTCTTC. Its translation is CASSPRLAAVSYNEQFF.

This rearrangement joins TRBV6-6 to TRBJ1-5; D not resolved. In germline, CDR1 is MNHNY, CDR2 SVGAGI (reference sequence). CDR3 size: 15 residues. V was trimmed by 2 bases and J by 2 bases, leaving 10 bases between them. The CDR3 loop is CASSYPSSGNQPQHF. DNA for the CDR3: TGTGCCAGCAGTTACCCCTCCTCCGGCAATCAGCCCCAGCATTTT.

The chain employs TRBV19 and TRBJ2-1; 7 bases fit TRBD1. This CDR3 is 18 amino acids long. Germline V gives CDR1 LNHDA, CDR2 SQIVND (reference sequence). Unmatched junction bases numbered 17, after V lost 6 bases and J lost 3 bases. CDR3: CASRYGTELPFLYNEQFF. CDR3 sequence (DNA): TGTGCCAGTAGATATGGGACAGAGCTCCCTTTCCTCTACAATGAGCAGTTCTTC.

This chain uses TRBV6-6 with TRBJ2-1, with 9 bases identical to TRBD2. The CDR3 is 16 residues long. Per the germline V gene, CDR1 is MNHNY and CDR2 is SVGAGI (reference sequence). Trimming removed 2 bases from V and 6 bases from J; junction bases left unmatched: 8. The CDR3 region is CASSYPLAGNFNEQFF. For the CDR3, the DNA is TGTGCCAGCAGTTACCCCCTAGCGGGAAATTTCAATGAGCAGTTCTTC.

The V and J genes are TRBV30 and TRBJ2-4, with 7 bases matching TRBD1. J lost 3 bases, V lost 5 bases, and 7 bases had no gene match. The germline V gene encodes CDR1 GTSNPN and CDR2 SVGIG (reference sequence). The CDR3 spans 14 residues. The chain's CDR3 is CAWSLQGYKNIQYF. The CDR3 nucleotides read TGTGCCTGGTCGTTACAGGGGTACAAAAACATTCAGTACTTC.

The sample holds a few counts of this clone. The same CDR3 can be traced to other DNA sequences in this sample. The chain recombines TRBV7-9 with TRBJ1-1; possible D gene TRBD1, 5 bases. The CDR3 contains 14 residues. The V end lost 1 base, the J end lost 0 bases, and 6 bases lay between the germline ends. Germline assignment: CDR1 SEHNR and CDR2 FQNEAQ (reference sequence). CDR3 sequence reads: CASSLGQMNTEAFF. The DNA of the CDR3 is TGTGCCAGCAGCTTAGGACAGATGAACACTGAAGCTTTCTTT.

The V call is TRBV6-2 or TRBV6-3, the J call TRBJ2-7, with D uncertain. CDR1 is MNHEY and CDR2 is SVGEGT in the germline V gene. The CDR3 has 11 residues. V gave up 2 bases and J gave up 3 bases, with 2 bases separating them. The chain's CDR3 is CASSYHYEQYF. The DNA for the CDR3 is TGTGCCAGCAGTTACCACTACGAGCAGTACTTC.

V is TRBV5-1 and J is TRBJ2-7; 14 bases align to TRBD2. V was pared by 4 bases and J by 1 base, with 4 bases of the junction left unmatched. Germline lookup yields CDR1 SGHRS and CDR2 YFSETQ. The CDR3 is made up of 16 amino acids. CDR3 in DNA: TGCGCCAGCAGCGCCGGACTAGCGGGAGGTTCCTACGAGCAGTACTTC. Its translation: CASSAGLAGGSYEQYF.

V gene TRBV12-3 or TRBV12-4 combines with J gene TRBJ1-1, with 7 bases matching TRBD1. Trimming cost V 5 bases and J 3 bases; bases outside gene matches: 3. This CDR3 spans 13 amino acids. CDR3 protein: CASSDTGDTEAFF. The CDR3 coding sequence is TGTGCCAGCAGTGATACAGGGGACACTGAAGCTTTCTTT.

There are a few counts of this clone. The J gene is TRBJ1-3, the V gene TRBV19; 8 nucleotides match TRBD1. The J segment lost 9 bases and the V segment lost 7 bases, leaving 8 bases of the junction unmatched. Germline CDR1 and CDR2: LNHDA and SQIVND (reference sequence). This CDR3 has 13 residues. CDR3 nucleotide sequence: TGTGCCAGTACCTGGACAGGGAGTAGCACCATATATTTT. As protein: CASTWTGSSTIYF.

The chain joins TRBV6-5 to TRBJ1-1, with 7 bases aligning to TRBD1. CDR1 and CDR2 from the germline V gene are MNHEY and SVGAGI. J was trimmed by 3 bases and V by 6 bases; bases with no gene match: 4. The CDR3 consists of 13 residues. CDR3 residues: CASRTGPHTEAFF. CDR3 in DNA: TGTGCCAGCAGGACAGGGCCCCACACTGAAGCTTTCTTT.

J is TRBJ2-1 and V is TRBV19; 10 nucleotides line up with TRBD2. Germline assignment: CDR1 LNHDA and CDR2 SQIVND (reference sequence). Losses at the gene ends were 9 bases for V and 6 bases for J; bases not matched to a gene: 5. The CDR3 has 13 amino acids. Here the CDR3 DNA reads TGTGCCAGCGGACTAGCGGTTCCCAATGAGCAGTTCTTC. Protein sequence: CASGLAVPNEQFF.

This clone came up once. The chain carries TRBV21-1 and TRBJ2-1; the D call TRBD2 from the table was never checked on the DNA. TRBV21-1 is classified as a pseudogene. The CDR3 runs 13 residues. CDR3 region: CASRGTIIDEQFF. The CDR3 DNA reads TGTGCCAGCCGCGGGACTATAATTGATGAGCAGTTCTTC.

V gene TRBV5-1 combines with J gene TRBJ2-1; possible D gene TRBD2, 6 bases. CDR3 length: 15 amino acids. Trimming left V 4 bases short and J 8 bases short, with 19 bases between. CDR1 is SGHRS, CDR2 YFSETQ, per germline. In DNA, the CDR3 is TGCGCCAGCAGCCTCGGAGGGACTGCCGAGTATGAGCAGTTCTTC. Translation: CASSLGGTAEYEQFF.